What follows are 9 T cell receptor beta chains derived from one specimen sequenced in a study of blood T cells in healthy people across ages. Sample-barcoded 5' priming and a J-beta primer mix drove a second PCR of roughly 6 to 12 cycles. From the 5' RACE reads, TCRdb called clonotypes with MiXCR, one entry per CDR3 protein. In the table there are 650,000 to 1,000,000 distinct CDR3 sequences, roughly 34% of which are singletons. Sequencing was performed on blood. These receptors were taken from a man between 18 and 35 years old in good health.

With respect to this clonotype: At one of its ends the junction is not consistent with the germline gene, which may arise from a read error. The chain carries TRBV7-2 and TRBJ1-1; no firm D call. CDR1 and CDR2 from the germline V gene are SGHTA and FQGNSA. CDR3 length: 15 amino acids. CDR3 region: CACSLALGSGTEAFF. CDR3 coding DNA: TGTGCCTGCAGCTTAGCCCTGGGTTCTGGCACTGAAGCTTTCTTT.

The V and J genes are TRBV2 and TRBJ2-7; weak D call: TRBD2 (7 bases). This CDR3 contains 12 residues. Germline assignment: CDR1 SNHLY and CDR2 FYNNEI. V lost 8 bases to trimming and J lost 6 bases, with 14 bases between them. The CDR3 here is CASLYREGEQYF. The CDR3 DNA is TGTGCCAGCCTGTACAGGGAGGGCGAGCAGTACTTC. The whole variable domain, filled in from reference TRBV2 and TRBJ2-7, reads EPEVTQTPSHQVTQMGQEVILRCVPISNHLYFYWYRQILGQKVEFLVSFYNNEISEKSEIFDDQFSVERPDGSNFTLKIRSTKLEDSAMYFCASLYREGEQYFGPGTRLTVT.

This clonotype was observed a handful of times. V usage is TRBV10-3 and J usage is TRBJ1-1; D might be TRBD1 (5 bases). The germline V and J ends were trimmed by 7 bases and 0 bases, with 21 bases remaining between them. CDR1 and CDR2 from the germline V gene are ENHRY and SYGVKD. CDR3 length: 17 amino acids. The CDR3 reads CAITDSSPLSMNTEAFF. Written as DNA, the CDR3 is TGTGCCATCACCGACAGTTCCCCCCTCTCCATGAACACTGAAGCTTTCTTT.

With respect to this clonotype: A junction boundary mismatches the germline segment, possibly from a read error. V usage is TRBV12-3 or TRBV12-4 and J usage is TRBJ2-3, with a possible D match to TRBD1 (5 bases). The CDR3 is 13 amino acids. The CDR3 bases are TGTGCCAACAGTATGACAGTAACAGATATGGAATATTTT. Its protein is CANSMTVTDMEYF.

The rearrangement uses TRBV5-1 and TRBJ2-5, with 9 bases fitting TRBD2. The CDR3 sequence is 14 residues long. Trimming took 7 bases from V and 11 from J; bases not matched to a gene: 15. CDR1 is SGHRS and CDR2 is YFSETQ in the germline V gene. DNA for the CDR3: TGCGCCAGCCATTTAGCGGGGGCCAACGGTGAGCAGTACTTC. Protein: CASHLAGANGEQYF.

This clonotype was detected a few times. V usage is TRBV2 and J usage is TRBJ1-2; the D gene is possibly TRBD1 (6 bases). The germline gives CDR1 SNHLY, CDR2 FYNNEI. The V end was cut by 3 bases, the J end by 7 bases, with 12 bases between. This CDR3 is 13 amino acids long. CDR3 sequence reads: CASSDLTGSGYTF. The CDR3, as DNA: TGTGCCAGCAGTGACTTAACAGGGAGTGGCTACACCTTC.

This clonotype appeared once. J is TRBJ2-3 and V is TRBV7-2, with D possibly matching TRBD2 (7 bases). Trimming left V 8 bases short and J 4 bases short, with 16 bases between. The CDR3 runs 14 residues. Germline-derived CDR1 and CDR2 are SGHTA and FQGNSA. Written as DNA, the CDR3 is TGTGCCAGCGCTACGATGGGGGGGCCAGATACGCAGTATTTT. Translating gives CASATMGGPDTQYF.

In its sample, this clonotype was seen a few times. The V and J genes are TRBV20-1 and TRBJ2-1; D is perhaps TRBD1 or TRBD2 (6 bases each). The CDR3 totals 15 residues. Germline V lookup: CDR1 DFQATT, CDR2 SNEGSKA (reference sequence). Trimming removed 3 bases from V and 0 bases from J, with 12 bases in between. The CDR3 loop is CSARGGRSSYNEQFF. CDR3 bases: TGCAGTGCTAGGGGGGGCCGCAGCTCCTACAATGAGCAGTTCTTC.

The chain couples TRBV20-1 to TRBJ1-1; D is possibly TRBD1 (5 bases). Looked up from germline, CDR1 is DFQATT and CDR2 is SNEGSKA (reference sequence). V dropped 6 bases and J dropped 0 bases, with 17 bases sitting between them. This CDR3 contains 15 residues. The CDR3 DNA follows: TGCAGTGCCCCGGCGGGGGTGTCTGTGAACACTGAAGCTTTCTTT. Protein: CSAPAGVSVNTEAFF.